The text below deals with one TCR beta chain. Methods used by the authors: Cell counts per sample came from amplifying reference gene primers. The repertoire was sequenced with immunoSEQ multiplex PCR; TCRdb's copy has only in-frame clones and lacks some. That table supplies the V and J calls and clone size; D and trimming were determined from the DNA. In the table there are a few hundred thousand clones, roughly 86% of which are singletons. This record comes from a study of blood T cell repertoires in COVID-19. In the study overall: Collection of acute and convalescent COVID-19 samples took place in the United States, Italy and Spain. PBMCs, B-cell-depleted T cells, or T cells were the source of the cDNA or gDNA that made up the material.

The CDR3 spans 14 residues. Germline lookup yields CDR1 SGHTA and CDR2 FQGTGA. V lost 5 bases to trimming and J lost 6 bases; unmatched junction nucleotides: 5. J is TRBJ2-3 and V is TRBV7-3, with 10 bases identical to TRBD1. The sequencing input was peripheral blood. This receptor was taken from a man younger than 35 with active or convalescent COVID-19. CDR3 nucleotide sequence: TGTGCCAGCAGCGCCGGACAGGGGGGCGATACGCAGTATTTT. Its translation is CASSAGQGGDTQYF.